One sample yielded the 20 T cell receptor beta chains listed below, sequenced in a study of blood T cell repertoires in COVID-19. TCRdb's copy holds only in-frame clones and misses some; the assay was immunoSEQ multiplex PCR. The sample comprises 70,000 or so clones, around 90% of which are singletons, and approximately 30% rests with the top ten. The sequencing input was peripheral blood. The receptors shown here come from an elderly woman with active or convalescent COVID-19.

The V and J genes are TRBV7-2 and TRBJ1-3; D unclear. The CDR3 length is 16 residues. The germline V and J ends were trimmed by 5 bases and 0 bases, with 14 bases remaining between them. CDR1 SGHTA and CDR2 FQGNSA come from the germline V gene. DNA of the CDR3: TGTGCCAGCAGCACCCAACCGGCAGGCTCTGGAAACACCATATATTTT. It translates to CASSTQPAGSGNTIYF. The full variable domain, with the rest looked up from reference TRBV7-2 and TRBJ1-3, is GAGVSQSPSNKVTEKGKDVELRCDPISGHTALYWYRQSLGQGLEFLIYFQGNSAPDKSGLPSDRFSAERTGGSVSTLTIQRTQQEDSAVYLCASSTQPAGSGNTIYFGEGSWLTVV.

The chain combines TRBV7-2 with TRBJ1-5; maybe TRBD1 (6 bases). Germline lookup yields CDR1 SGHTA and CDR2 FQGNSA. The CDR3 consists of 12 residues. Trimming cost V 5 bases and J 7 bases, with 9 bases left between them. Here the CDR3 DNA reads TGTGCCAGCAGCCGGGGGGCACAGCCCCAGCATTTT. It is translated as CASSRGAQPQHF.

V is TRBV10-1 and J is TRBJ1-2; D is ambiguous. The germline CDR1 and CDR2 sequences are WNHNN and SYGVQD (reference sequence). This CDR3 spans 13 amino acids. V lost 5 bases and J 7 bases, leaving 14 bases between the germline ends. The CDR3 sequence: CASSKQQSPGYTF. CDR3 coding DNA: TGCGCCAGCAGTAAACAGCAGTCTCCTGGCTACACCTTC.

CDR3 in DNA: TGTGCCAGCAGCCGATCAGGGGGAAACACCATATATTTT. Translation: CASSRSGGNTIYF. The chain links TRBV3-1 (or the pseudogene TRBV3-2) to TRBJ1-3; TRBD1 is a possible D gene (5 bases). The CDR3 loop spans 13 amino acids. Trimming shortened V by 4 bases and J by 4 bases, and 8 bases separated the two germline ends. Germline V gene data show CDR1 as LGHDT and CDR2 as YNNKEL (reference sequence).

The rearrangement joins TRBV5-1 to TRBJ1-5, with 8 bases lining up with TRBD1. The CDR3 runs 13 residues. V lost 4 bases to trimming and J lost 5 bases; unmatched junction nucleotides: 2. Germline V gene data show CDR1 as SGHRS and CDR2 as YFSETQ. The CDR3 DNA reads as TGCGCCAGCAGCAAGGACAGGGATCAGCCCCAGCATTTT. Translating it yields CASSKDRDQPQHF.

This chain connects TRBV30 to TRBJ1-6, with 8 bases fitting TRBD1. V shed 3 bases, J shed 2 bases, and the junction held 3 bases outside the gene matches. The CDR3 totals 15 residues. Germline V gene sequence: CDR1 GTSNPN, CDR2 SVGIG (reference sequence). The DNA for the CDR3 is TGTGCCTGGAGCGGACAGGGTACCTATAATTCACCCCTCCACTTT. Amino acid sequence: CAWSGQGTYNSPLHF.

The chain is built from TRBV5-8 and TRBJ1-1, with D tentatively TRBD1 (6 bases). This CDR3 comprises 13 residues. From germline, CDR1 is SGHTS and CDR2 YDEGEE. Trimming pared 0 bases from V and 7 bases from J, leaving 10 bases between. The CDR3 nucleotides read TGTGCCAGCAGCTTGGAGGGGGGGGTTGAAGCTTTCTTT. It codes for CASSLEGGVEAFF.

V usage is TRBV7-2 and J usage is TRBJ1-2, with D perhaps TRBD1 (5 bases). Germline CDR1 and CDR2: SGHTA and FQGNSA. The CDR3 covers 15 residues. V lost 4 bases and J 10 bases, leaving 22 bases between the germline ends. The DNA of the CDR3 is TGTGCCAGCAGCTATACGATTGGGGCCCCAAGCATCTACACCTTC. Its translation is CASSYTIGAPSIYTF.

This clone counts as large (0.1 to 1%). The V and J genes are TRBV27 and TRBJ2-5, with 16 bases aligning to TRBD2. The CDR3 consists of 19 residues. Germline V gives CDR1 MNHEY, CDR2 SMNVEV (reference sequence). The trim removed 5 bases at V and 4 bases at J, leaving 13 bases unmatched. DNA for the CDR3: TGTGCCAGCAGTGTATTCCCGGGACTAGCGGGGGGGCCCGGAGAGACCCAGTACTTC. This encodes CASSVFPGLAGGPGETQYF.

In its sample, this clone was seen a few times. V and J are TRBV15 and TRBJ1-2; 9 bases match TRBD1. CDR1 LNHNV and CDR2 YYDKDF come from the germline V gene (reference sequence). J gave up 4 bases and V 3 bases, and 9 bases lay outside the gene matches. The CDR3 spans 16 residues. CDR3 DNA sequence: TGTGCCACCAGCAGTGGGCCACAGGGGGCAGTCTATGGCTACACCTTC. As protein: CATSSGPQGAVYGYTF.

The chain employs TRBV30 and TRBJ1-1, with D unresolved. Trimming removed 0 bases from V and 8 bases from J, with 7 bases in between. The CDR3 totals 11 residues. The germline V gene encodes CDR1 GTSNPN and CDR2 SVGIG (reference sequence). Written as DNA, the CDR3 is TGTGCCTGGAGTGTAGAGAGGGAAGCTTTCTTT. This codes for CAWSVEREAFF.

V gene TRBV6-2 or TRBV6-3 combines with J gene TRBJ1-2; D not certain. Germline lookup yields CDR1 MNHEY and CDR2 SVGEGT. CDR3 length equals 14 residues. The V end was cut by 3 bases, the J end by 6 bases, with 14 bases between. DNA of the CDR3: TGTGCCAGCAGTTATGGGCCCGTAAGCCATGGCTACACCTTC. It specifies CASSYGPVSHGYTF.

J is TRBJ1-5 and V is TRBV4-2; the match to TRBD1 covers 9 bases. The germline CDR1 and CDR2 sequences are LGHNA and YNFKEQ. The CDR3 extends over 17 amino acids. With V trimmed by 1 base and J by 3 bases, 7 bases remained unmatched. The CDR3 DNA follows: TGTGCCAGCAGCCAAGGGCGGGGGGACAGGGTCAATCAGCCCCAGCATTTT. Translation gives CASSQGRGDRVNQPQHF.

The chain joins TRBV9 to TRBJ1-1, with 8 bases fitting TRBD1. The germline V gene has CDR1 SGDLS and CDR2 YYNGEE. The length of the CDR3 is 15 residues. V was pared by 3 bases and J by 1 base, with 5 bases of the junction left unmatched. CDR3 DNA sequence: TGTGCCAGCAGCGGACCCGGGACAGGGAACACTGAAGCTTTCTTT. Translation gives CASSGPGTGNTEAFF.

For the CDR3, the DNA is TGTGCCAGCAGCCAAGGAGGGGGAGGGGGCTATGGCTACACCTTC. Protein sequence: CASSQGGGGGYGYTF. The V and J genes are TRBV4-2 and TRBJ1-2; the D gene is possibly TRBD1 (6 bases). Germline V gives CDR1 LGHNA, CDR2 YNFKEQ. V dropped 1 base and J dropped 4 bases, with 13 bases sitting between them. There are 15 residues in the CDR3.

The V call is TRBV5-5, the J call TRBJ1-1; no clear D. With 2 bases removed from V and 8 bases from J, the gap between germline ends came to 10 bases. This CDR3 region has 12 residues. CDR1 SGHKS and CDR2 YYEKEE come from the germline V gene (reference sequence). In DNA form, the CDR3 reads TGTGCCAGCAGCTTTCTTCGACTCGAAGCTTTCTTT. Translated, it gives CASSFLRLEAFF.

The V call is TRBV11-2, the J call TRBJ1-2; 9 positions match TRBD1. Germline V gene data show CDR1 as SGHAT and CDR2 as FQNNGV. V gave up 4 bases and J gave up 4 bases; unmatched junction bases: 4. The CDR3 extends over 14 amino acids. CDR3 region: CASSYDRGGYGYTF. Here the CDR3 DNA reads TGTGCCAGCAGCTACGACAGGGGGGGCTATGGCTACACCTTC. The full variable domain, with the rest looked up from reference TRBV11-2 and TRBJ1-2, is EAGVAQSPRYKIIEKRQSVAFWCNPISGHATLYWYQQILGQGPKLLIQFQNNGVVDDSQLPKDRFSAERLKGVDSTLKIQPAKLEDSAVYLCASSYDRGGYGYTFGSGTRLTVV.

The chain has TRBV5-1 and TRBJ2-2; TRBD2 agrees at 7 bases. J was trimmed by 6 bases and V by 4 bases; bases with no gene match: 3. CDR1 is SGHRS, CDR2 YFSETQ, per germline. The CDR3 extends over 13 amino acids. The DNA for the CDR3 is TGCGCCAGCAGCCTAGGGAGGGCCGGGGAGCTGTTTTTT. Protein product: CASSLGRAGELFF.

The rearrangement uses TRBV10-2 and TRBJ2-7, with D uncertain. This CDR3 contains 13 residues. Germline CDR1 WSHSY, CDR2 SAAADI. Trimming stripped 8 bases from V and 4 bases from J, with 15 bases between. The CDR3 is CASRPTSGYEQYF. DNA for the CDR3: TGCGCCAGCCGACCGACAAGTGGGTACGAGCAGTACTTC.

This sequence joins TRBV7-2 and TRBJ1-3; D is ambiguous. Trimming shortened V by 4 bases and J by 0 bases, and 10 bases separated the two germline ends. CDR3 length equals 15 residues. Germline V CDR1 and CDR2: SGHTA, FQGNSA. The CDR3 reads CASSSTGSSGNTIYF. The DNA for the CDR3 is TGTGCCAGCAGCTCCACCGGGAGCTCTGGAAACACCATATATTTT.